This T cell receptor (beta chain) was captured by sequencing in a study of blood T cell repertoires in COVID-19. Study-level background: Donors in the United States, Italy and Spain gave samples during acute or convalescent COVID-19.

Authors' analysis steps: Amplifying reference gene primers gave estimates of nucleated cell counts. Repertoires were generated with immunoSEQ multiplex PCR, while TCRdb's copy carries only in-frame clones and drops some. That table is the source of V, J and clone size, and D and trimming were worked out from the DNA. The sample lists 150,000 to 200,000 clones, approximately 75% occurring once. Germline loops: CDR1 SQVTM, CDR2 ANQGSEA. The CDR3 contains 12 residues. Trimming pared 6 bases from V and 4 bases from J, leaving 13 bases between. The sequencing input was peripheral blood. The rearrangement joins TRBV29-1 to TRBJ2-7; a weak D match, TRBD1 (5 bases). The clonotype comes from a human donor in a cohort sampled during active COVID-19. CDR3 loop: CSVQGGVYEQYF. CDR3 in DNA: TGCAGCGTCCAGGGTGGCGTTTACGAGCAGTACTTC.